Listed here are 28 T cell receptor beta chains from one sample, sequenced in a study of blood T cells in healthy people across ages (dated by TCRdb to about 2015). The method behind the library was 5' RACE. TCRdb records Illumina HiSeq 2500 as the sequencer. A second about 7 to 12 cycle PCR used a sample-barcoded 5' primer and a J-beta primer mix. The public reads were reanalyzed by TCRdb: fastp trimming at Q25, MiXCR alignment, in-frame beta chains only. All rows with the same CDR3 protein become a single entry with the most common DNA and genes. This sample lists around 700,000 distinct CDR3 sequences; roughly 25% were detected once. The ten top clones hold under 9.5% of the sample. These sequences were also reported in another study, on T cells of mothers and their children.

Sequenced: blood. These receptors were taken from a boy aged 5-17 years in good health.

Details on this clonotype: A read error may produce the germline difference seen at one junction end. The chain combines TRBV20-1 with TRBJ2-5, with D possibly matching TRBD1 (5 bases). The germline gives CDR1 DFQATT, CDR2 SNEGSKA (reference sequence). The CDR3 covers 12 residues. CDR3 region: CSARDGQEAQYF. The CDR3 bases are TGCAGTGCTAGGGACGGACAAGAGGCCCAGTACTTC.

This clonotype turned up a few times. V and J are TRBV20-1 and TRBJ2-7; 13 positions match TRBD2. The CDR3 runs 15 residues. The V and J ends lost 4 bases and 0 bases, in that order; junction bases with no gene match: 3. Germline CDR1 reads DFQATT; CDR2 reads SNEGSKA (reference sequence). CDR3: CSATGLAGDSYEQYF. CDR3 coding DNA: TGCAGTGCTACCGGACTAGCGGGAGACTCCTACGAGCAGTACTTC.

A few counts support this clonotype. The CDR3 protein is CASSLVGPDNEQFF. The DNA for the CDR3 is TGTGCCAGCAGCTTAGTCGGGCCCGACAATGAGCAGTTCTTC. The V gene is TRBV11-3, the J gene TRBJ2-1; no firm D call. Germline V gene lookup returns CDR1 SGHNT and CDR2 YENEEA. Trimming cost V 1 base and J 5 bases, with 9 bases left between them. This CDR3 contains 14 residues.

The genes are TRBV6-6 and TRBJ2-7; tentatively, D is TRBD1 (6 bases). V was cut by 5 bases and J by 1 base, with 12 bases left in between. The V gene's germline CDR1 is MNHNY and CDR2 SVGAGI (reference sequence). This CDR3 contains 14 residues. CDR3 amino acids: CASSRQVSSYEQYF. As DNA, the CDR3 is TGTGCCAGCAGTAGACAGGTTTCTTCCTACGAGCAGTACTTC.

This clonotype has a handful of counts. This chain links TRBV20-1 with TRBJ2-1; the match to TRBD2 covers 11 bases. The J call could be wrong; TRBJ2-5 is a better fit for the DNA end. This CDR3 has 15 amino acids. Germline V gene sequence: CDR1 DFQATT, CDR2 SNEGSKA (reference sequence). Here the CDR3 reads CSAQTPLAGEETQYF. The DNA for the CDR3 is TGCAGTGCCCAAACCCCACTAGCGGGGGAAGAGACCCAGTACTTC.

CDR3 sequence reads: CASSPTGVMVETQYF. In DNA, the CDR3 is TGTGCCAGCAGCCCGACAGGAGTGATGGTAGAGACCCAGTACTTC. V gene TRBV27 combines with J gene TRBJ2-5, with TRBD1 as a possible D gene (6 bases). CDR1 MNHEY and CDR2 SMNVEV come from the germline V gene (reference sequence). V dropped 6 bases and J dropped 4 bases, with 18 bases sitting between them. This CDR3 spans 15 amino acids.

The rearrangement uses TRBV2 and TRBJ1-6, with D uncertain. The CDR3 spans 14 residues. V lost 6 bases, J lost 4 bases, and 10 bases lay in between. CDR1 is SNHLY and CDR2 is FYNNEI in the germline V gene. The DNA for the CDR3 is TGTGCCAGCAGCGATGTTGTGTATAATTCACCCCTCCACTTT. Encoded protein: CASSDVVYNSPLHF.

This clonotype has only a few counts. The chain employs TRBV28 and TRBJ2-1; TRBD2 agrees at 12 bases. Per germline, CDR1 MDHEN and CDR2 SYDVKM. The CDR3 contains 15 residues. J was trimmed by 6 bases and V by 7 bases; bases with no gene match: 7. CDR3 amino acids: CASTIGLAGFNEQFF. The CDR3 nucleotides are TGTGCCAGCACCATCGGACTAGCGGGATTCAATGAGCAGTTCTTC.

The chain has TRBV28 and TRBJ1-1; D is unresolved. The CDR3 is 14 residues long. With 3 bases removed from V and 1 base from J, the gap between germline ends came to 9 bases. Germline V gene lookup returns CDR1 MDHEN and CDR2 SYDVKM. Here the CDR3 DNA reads TGTGCCAGCAGTTTTTACAGAAAGAACACTGAAGCTTTCTTT. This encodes CASSFYRKNTEAFF.

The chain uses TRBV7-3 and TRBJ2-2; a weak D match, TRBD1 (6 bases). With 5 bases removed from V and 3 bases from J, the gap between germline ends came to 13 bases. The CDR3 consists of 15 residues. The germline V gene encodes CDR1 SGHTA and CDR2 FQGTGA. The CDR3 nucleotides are TGTGCCAGCAGCCTCACCGGGACATACACCGGGGAGCTGTTTTTT. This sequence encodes CASSLTGTYTGELFF.

The CDR3 is CATSLQGTDTQYF. CDR3 nucleotides: TGTGCCACCAGCCTACAGGGTACAGATACGCAGTATTTT. This chain uses TRBV24-1 with TRBJ2-3, with D possibly matching TRBD1 (6 bases). V was cut by 7 bases and J by 3 bases, with 10 bases left in between. The CDR3 is 13 residues long. The germline V gene encodes CDR1 KGHDR and CDR2 SFDVKD.

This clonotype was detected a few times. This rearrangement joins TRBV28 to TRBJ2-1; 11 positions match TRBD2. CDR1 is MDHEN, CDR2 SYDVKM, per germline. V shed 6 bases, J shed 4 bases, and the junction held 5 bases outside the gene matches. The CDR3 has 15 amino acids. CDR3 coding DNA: TGTGCCAGCAGACCAGGGACTAGCGGTTACAATGAGCAGTTCTTC. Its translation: CASRPGTSGYNEQFF.

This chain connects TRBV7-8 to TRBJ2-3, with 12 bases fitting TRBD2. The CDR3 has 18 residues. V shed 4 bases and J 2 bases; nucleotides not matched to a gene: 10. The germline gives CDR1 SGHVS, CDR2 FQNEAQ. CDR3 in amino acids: CASSYTSGGTYVTDTQYF. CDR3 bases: TGTGCCAGCAGCTACACTAGCGGGGGGACCTACGTCACAGATACGCAGTATTTT.

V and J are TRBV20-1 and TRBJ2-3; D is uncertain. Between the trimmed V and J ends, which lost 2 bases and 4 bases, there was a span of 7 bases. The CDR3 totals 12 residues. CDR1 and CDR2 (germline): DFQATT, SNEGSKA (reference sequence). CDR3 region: CSARPNADTQYF. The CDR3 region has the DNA TGCAGTGCTAGACCTAACGCAGATACGCAGTATTTT.

Written as DNA, the CDR3 is TGTGCCAGCAGCGTACTCCAGGGGGGGCCCACAGATACGCAGTATTTT. As protein: CASSVLQGGPTDTQYF. The chain couples TRBV9 to TRBJ2-3; D is possibly TRBD1 or TRBD2 (7 bases each). The CDR3 spans 16 residues. Germline CDR1 and CDR2: SGDLS and YYNGEE. Trimming stripped 1 base from V and 2 bases from J, with 14 bases between.

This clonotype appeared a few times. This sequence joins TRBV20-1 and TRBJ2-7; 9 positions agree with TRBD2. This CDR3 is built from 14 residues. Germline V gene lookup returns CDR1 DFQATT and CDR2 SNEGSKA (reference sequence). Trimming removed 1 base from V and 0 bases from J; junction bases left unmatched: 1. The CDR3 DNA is TGCAGTGCTAGAGGACTAGCGGCCTCCTACGAGCAGTACTTC. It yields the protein CSARGLAASYEQYF.

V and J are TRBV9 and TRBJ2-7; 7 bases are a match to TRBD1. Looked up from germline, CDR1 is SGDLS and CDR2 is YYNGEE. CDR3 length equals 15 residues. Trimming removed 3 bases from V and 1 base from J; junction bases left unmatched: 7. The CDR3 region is CASSERDSPSYEQYF. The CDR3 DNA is TGTGCCAGCAGCGAAAGGGACAGTCCATCCTACGAGCAGTACTTC.

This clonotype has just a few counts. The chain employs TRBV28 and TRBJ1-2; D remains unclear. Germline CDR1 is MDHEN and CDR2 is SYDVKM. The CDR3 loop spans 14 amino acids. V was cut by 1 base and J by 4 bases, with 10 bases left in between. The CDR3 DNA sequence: TGTGCCAGCAGTTTATTCAAAAGGAGCTATGGCTACACCTTC. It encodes CASSLFKRSYGYTF.

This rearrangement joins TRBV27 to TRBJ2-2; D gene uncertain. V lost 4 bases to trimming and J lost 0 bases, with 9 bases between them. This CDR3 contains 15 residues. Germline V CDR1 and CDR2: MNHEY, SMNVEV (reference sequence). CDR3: CASSSSTTNTGELFF. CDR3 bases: TGTGCCAGCAGTTCTTCCACAACGAACACCGGGGAGCTGTTTTTT.

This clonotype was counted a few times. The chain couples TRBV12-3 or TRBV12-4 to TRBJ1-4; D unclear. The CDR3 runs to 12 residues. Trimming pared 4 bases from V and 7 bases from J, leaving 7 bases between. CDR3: CASSSRVEKLFF. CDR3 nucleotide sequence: TGTGCCAGCAGTTCGCGAGTTGAAAAACTGTTTTTT.

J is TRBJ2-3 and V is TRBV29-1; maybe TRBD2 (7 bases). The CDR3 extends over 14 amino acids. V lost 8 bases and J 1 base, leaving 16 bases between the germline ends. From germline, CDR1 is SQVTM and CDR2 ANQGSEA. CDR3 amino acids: CSWVGGHRTDTQYF. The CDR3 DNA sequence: TGCAGCTGGGTGGGGGGGCATCGCACAGATACGCAGTATTTT.

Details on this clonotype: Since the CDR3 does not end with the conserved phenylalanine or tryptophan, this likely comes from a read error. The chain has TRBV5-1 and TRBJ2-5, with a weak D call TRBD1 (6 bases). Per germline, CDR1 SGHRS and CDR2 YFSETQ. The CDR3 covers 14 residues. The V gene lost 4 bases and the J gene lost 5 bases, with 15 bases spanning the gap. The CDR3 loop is CASSPGTRPETQYL. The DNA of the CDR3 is TGCGCCAGCAGCCCGGGGACAAGACCGGAGACCCAGTACCTC.

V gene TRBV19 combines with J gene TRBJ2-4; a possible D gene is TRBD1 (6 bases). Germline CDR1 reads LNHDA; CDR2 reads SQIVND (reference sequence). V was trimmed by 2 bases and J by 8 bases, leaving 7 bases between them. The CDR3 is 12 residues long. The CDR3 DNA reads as TGTGCCAGTAGTATACAGGGGCACATTCAGTACTTC. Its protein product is CASSIQGHIQYF.

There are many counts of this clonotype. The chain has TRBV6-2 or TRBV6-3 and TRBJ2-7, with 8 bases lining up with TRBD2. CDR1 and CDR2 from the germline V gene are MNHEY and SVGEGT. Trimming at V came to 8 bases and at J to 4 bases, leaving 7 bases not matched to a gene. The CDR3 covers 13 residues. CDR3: CASGEAGVYEQYF. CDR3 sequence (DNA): TGTGCCAGCGGTGAAGCGGGAGTGTACGAGCAGTACTTC.

The CDR3 DNA follows: TGTGCCAGCAGCCAAGATGTCTTCGCGGGGGGTGGGACTAGCACAGATACGCAGTATTTT. Encoded protein: CASSQDVFAGGGTSTDTQYF. This rearrangement joins TRBV4-2 to TRBJ2-3, with 8 positions matching TRBD2. V trimming: 0 bases; J trimming: 0 bases; junction bases outside the gene matches: 14. The CDR3 is made up of 20 amino acids. Germline V gives CDR1 LGHNA, CDR2 YNFKEQ.

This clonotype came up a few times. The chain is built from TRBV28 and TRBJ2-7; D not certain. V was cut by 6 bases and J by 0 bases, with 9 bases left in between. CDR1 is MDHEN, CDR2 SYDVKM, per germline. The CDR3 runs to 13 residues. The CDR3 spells CASRGPNSYEQYF. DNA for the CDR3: TGTGCCAGCAGAGGACCGAACTCCTACGAGCAGTACTTC.

In DNA, the CDR3 is TGTGCCAGCAGCCCCAACGCAGCGGGAGATACGCAGTATTTT. Translation gives CASSPNAAGDTQYF. This rearrangement joins TRBV12-3 or TRBV12-4 to TRBJ2-3; possible D gene TRBD2, 6 bases. The V and J ends lost 6 bases and 5 bases respectively, with 15 bases between them. The CDR3 is 14 amino acids.

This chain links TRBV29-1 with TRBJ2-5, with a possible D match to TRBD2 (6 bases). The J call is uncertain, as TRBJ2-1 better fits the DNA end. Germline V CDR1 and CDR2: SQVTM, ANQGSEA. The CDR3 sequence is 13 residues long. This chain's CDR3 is CSVEGGGPNEQFF. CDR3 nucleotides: TGCAGCGTTGAAGGGGGAGGTCCCAATGAGCAGTTCTTC.